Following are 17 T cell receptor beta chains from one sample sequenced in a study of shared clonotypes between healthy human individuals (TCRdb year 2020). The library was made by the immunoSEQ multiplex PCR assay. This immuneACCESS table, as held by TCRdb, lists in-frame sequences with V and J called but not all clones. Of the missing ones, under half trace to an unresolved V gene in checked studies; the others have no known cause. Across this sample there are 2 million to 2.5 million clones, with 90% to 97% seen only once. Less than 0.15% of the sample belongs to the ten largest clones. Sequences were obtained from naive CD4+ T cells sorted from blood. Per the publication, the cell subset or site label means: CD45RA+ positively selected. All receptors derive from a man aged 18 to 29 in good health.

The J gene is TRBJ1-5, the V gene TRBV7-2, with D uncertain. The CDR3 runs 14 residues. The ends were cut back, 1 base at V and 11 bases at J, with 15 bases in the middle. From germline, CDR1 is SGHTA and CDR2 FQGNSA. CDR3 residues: CASSLVLGAEAQHF. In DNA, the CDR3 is TGTGCCAGCAGCTTAGTTTTGGGCGCCGAAGCCCAGCATTTT.

CDR3: CASSPVQALYEQYF. The CDR3 DNA sequence: TGTGCCAGCTCACCCGTACAGGCCCTCTACGAGCAGTACTTC. This chain connects TRBV18 to TRBJ2-7, with D possibly matching TRBD1 (5 bases). Looked up from germline, CDR1 is KGHSH and CDR2 is LQKENI. Trimming pared 3 bases from V and 3 bases from J, leaving 12 bases between. The CDR3 runs to 14 residues.

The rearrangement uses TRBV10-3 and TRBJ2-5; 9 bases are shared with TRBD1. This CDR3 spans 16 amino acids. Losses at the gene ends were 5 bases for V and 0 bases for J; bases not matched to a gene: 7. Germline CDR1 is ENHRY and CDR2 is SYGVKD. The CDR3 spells CAISRSGTGNQETQYF. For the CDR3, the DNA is TGTGCCATCAGTAGATCCGGGACAGGGAACCAAGAGACCCAGTACTTC.

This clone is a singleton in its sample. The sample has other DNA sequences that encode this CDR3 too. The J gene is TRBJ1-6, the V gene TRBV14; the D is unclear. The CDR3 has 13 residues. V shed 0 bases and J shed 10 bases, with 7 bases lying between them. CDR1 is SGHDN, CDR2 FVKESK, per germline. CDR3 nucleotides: TGTGCCAGCAGCCAAGAGGGGAACTCACCCCTCCACTTT. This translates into CASSQEGNSPLHF.

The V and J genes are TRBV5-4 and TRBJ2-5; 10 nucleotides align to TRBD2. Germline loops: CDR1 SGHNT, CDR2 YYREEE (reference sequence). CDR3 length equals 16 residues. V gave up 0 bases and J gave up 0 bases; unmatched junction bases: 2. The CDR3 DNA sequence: TGTGCCAGCAGCTTGGCTAGCGGGAGACACCAAGAGACCCAGTACTTC. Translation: CASSLASGRHQETQYF.

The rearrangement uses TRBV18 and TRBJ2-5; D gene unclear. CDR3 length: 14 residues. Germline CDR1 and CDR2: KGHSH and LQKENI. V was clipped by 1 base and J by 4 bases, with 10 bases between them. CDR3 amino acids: CASSPQGVPETQYF. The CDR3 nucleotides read TGTGCCAGCTCACCACAGGGTGTACCAGAGACCCAGTACTTC.

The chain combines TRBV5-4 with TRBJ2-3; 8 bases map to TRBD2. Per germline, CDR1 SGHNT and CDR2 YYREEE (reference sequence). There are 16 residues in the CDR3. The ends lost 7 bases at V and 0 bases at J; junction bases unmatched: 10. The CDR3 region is CASCEKRGLSTDTQYF. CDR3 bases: TGTGCCAGCTGCGAAAAGCGGGGGCTAAGCACAGATACGCAGTATTTT.

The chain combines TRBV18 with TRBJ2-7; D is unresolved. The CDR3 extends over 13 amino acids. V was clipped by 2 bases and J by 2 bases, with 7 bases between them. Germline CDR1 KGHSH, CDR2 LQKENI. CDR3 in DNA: TGTGCCAGCTCACCAGGGATAACCTACGAGCAGTACTTC. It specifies CASSPGITYEQYF.

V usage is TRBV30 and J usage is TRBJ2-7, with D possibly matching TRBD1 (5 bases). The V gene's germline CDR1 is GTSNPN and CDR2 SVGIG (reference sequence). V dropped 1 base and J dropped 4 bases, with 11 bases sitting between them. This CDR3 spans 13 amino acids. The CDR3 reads CAWSEGLLYEQYF. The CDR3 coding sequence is TGTGCCTGGAGTGAGGGGCTATTGTACGAGCAGTACTTC.

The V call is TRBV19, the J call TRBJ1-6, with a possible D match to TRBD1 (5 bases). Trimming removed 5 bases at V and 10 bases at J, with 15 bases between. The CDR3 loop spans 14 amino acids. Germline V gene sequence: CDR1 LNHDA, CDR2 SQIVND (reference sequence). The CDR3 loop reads CASSGPGKFSPLHF. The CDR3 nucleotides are TGTGCCAGTAGTGGGCCAGGGAAGTTCTCACCCCTCCACTTT.

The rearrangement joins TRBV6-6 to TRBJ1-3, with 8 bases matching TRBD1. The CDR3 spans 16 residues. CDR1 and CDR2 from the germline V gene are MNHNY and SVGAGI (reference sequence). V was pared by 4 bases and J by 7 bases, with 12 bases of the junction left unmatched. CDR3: CASSSSFLTGANTIYF. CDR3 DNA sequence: TGTGCCAGCAGTTCCTCATTCTTGACAGGGGCTAACACCATATATTTT.

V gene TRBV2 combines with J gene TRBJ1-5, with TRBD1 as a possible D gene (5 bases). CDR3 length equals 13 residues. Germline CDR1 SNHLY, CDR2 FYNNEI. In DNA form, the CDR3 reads TGTGCTTGGGGGGTGGGTGACAATCAGCCCCAGCATTTT. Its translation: CAWGVGDNQPQHF.

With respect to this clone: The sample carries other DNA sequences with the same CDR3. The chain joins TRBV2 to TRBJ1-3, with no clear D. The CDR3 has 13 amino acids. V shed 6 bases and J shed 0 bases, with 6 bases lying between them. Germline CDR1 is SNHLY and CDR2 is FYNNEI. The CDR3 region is CASSESSGNTIYF. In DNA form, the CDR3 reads TGTGCCAGCAGCGAGAGCTCTGGAAACACCATATATTTT.

CDR3 nucleotide sequence: TGTGCCAGCAGTCAGCGCGGGACTAGCGGAGTAGTTGAGCAGTTCTTC. It translates to CASSQRGTSGVVEQFF. The genes are TRBV27 and TRBJ2-1; 11 nucleotides line up with TRBD2. CDR3 length equals 16 residues. CDR1 and CDR2 from the germline V gene are MNHEY and SMNVEV (reference sequence). After removal of 5 bases from V and 9 bases from J, the junction contained 12 bases not matched to a gene.

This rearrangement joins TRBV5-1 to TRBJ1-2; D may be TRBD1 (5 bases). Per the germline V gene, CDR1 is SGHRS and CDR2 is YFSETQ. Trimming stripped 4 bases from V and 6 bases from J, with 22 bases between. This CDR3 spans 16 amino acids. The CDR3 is CASSQEGRVAWDGYTF. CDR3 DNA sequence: TGCGCCAGCAGCCAGGAGGGGCGAGTCGCTTGGGATGGCTACACCTTC.

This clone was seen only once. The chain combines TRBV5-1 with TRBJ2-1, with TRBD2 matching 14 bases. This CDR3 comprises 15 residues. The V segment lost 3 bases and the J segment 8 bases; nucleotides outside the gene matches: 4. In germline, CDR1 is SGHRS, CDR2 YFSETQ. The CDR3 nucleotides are TGCGCCAGCAGCTCTCGACTAGCGGGAGGGCATGAGCAGTTCTTC. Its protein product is CASSSRLAGGHEQFF. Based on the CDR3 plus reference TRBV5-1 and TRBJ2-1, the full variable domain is KAGVTQTPRYLIKTRGQQVTLSCSPISGHRSVSWYQQTPGQGLQFLFEYFSETQRNKGNFPGRFSGRQFSNSRSEMNVSTLELGDSALYLCASSSRLAGGHEQFFGPGTRLTVL.

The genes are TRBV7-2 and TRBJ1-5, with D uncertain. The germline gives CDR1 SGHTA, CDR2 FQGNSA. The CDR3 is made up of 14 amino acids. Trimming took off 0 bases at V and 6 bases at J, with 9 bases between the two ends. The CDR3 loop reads CASSLAASGQPQHF. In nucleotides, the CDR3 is TGTGCCAGCAGCTTAGCGGCGTCAGGTCAGCCCCAGCATTTT.